The 25 T cell receptor beta chains in this list originate from one sample, sequenced in a study of blood T cell repertoires in COVID-19. Produced via immunoSEQ multiplex PCR; TCRdb's table is partial and in-frame only. Seen here are about 110,000 clones, approximately 80% observed once, and the top ten hold around 0.77%. The sequenced sample was peripheral blood. All receptors derive from a woman in her sixties or seventies with acute or convalescent COVID-19.

This clone has a single count. The chain is built from TRBV5-4 and TRBJ2-5; 8 bases line up with TRBD2. The CDR3 consists of 14 residues. J was trimmed by 4 bases and V by 4 bases; bases with no gene match: 6. Germline CDR1 reads SGHNT; CDR2 reads YYREEE (reference sequence). CDR3 nucleotide sequence: TGTGCCAGCAGCCAGGGGCTAGCGGGAGAGACCCAGTACTTC. Translating gives CASSQGLAGETQYF. Looking up the rest from reference TRBV5-4 and TRBJ2-5 gives the full variable domain: ETGVTQSPTHLIKTRGQQVTLRCSSQSGHNTVSWYQQALGQGPQFIFQYYREEENGRGNFPPRFSGLQFPNYSSELNVNALELDDSALYLCASSQGLAGETQYFGPGTRLLVL.

The J gene is TRBJ2-5, the V gene TRBV7-6; 8 positions match TRBD2. The junction had 9 bases not matched to a gene; V was cut back by 0 bases and J by 3 bases. This CDR3 region has 17 residues. The V gene's germline CDR1 is SGHVS and CDR2 FNYEAQ. In DNA, the CDR3 is TGTGCCAGCAGCTTAGCGCTTCTACGGGGGGGCAAAGAGACCCAGTACTTC. Its protein product is CASSLALLRGGKETQYF.

The J gene is TRBJ1-5, the V gene TRBV2, with TRBD1 as a possible D gene (6 bases). The V gene lost 5 bases and the J gene lost 2 bases, with 7 bases spanning the gap. Germline V lookup: CDR1 SNHLY, CDR2 FYNNEI. CDR3 length equals 13 residues. Written as DNA, the CDR3 is TGTGCCAGCAGTTGGACAGGCAATCAGCCCCAGCATTTT. Protein product: CASSWTGNQPQHF.

The V gene is TRBV6-2 or TRBV6-3, the J gene TRBJ2-3, with 9 nucleotides matching TRBD1. Trimming took 4 bases from V and 1 from J; bases not matched to a gene: 9. Germline values: CDR1 MNHEY, CDR2 SVGEGT. The CDR3 has 17 amino acids. CDR3 DNA: TGTGCCAGCAGTTTAGGGGGACAGGGCGTCGGCACAGATACGCAGTATTTT. It codes for CASSLGGQGVGTDTQYF.

This sequence joins TRBV5-1 and TRBJ2-5; the match to TRBD1 covers 7 bases. CDR3 length: 15 residues. V lost 4 bases to trimming and J lost 5 bases; unmatched junction nucleotides: 11. The V gene's germline CDR1 is SGHRS and CDR2 YFSETQ. For the CDR3, the DNA is TGCGCCAGCAGCAAAGGGACAGCTTCTGAGGAGACCCAGTACTTC. As protein: CASSKGTASEETQYF. The complete variable domain, with remaining parts taken from reference TRBV5-1 and TRBJ2-5, reads KAGVTQTPRYLIKTRGQQVTLSCSPISGHRSVSWYQQTPGQGLQFLFEYFSETQRNKGNFPGRFSGRQFSNSRSEMNVSTLELGDSALYLCASSKGTASEETQYFGPGTRLLVL.

The chain joins TRBV18 to TRBJ1-2, with 9 bases that match TRBD1. The CDR3 totals 16 residues. Germline CDR1 is KGHSH and CDR2 is LQKENI. J lost 2 bases, V lost 3 bases, and 7 bases had no gene match. In DNA form, the CDR3 reads TGTGCCAGCTCACCGCAACCGGGACAGGGAAACTATGGCTACACCTTC. Its protein product is CASSPQPGQGNYGYTF.

This clone was seen just once. The chain employs TRBV10-3 and TRBJ2-3; maybe TRBD2 (5 bases). Germline V gene data show CDR1 as ENHRY and CDR2 as SYGVKD. Deletions cut 6 bases from V and 1 base from J, with 14 bases between. This CDR3 comprises 15 residues. In DNA form, the CDR3 reads TGTGCCATCAGGGACTCGGCGGCCGGCACAGATACGCAGTATTTT. The encoded protein is CAIRDSAAGTDTQYF.

The V call is TRBV7-2, the J call TRBJ2-7, with 14 nucleotides matching TRBD2. This CDR3 spans 14 amino acids. From germline, CDR1 is SGHTA and CDR2 FQGNSA. The ends lost 4 bases at V and 9 bases at J; junction bases unmatched: 5. This CDR3 reads CASSSTSGRAAQYF. CDR3 sequence (DNA): TGTGCCAGCAGCTCGACTAGCGGGAGGGCCGCGCAGTACTTC.

The table lists this clone with a few counts. This chain connects TRBV5-1 to TRBJ2-2; the match to TRBD1 covers 7 bases. Germline-derived CDR1 and CDR2 are SGHRS and YFSETQ. The CDR3 covers 17 residues. The V segment lost 1 base and the J segment 5 bases; nucleotides outside the gene matches: 11. The chain's CDR3 is CASSLSSKDRLTGELFF. The CDR3 DNA sequence: TGCGCCAGCAGCTTGTCCTCTAAGGACAGGTTAACCGGGGAGCTGTTTTTT.

The rearrangement joins TRBV29-1 to TRBJ1-2; maybe TRBD1 (5 bases). Germline V gives CDR1 SQVTM, CDR2 ANQGSEA. This CDR3 region has 18 residues. Trimming took 0 bases from V and 3 from J, leaving 23 bases between them. CDR3 DNA sequence: TGCAGCGTTGAAGATATAAGGCAGGGAATTCAGCCAGACTATGGCTACACCTTC. Protein sequence: CSVEDIRQGIQPDYGYTF.

The chain recombines TRBV5-6 with TRBJ2-5, with 9 bases aligning to TRBD2. This CDR3 region has 14 residues. Trimming at V came to 1 base and at J to 2 bases, leaving 0 bases not matched to a gene. The germline V gene has CDR1 SGHDT and CDR2 YYEEEE. In DNA, the CDR3 is TGTGCCAGCAGCTTGCTAGCGGGGCAAGAGACCCAGTACTTC. The encoded protein is CASSLLAGQETQYF.

The rearrangement links TRBV3-1 (or the pseudogene TRBV3-2) to TRBJ1-1; D is undetermined. V was clipped by 0 bases and J by 9 bases, with 11 bases between them. CDR3 length equals 13 residues. Germline loops: CDR1 LGHDT, CDR2 YNNKEL (reference sequence). CDR3 in DNA: TGTGCCAGCAGCCAAGATCGTTCCGCTAAAGCTTTCTTT. It codes for CASSQDRSAKAFF.

V is TRBV29-1 and J is TRBJ1-5, with D maybe TRBD1 (5 bases). V was trimmed by 6 bases and J by 5 bases, leaving 11 bases between them. This CDR3 has 12 residues. CDR1 and CDR2 from the germline V gene are SQVTM and ANQGSEA. In DNA form, the CDR3 reads TGCAGCGTCTCGACAGAGTATCAGCCCCAGCATTTT. Encoded protein: CSVSTEYQPQHF.

V usage is TRBV2 and J usage is TRBJ2-2, with TRBD2 as a possible D gene (7 bases). V gave up 5 bases and J gave up 9 bases, with 19 bases separating them. Germline V gene lookup returns CDR1 SNHLY and CDR2 FYNNEI. The CDR3 is 15 residues long. CDR3 loop: CASSQRGGIDRELFF. The CDR3, as DNA: TGTGCCAGCAGTCAAAGGGGGGGGATCGACCGGGAGCTGTTTTTT.

The genes are TRBV24-1 and TRBJ2-2; possible D gene TRBD1, 5 bases. Germline V CDR1 and CDR2: KGHDR, SFDVKD. V lost 2 bases and J 5 bases, leaving 11 bases between the germline ends. The CDR3 contains 15 residues. CDR3 residues: CATSDSFRVTGELFF. CDR3 bases: TGTGCCACCAGTGATTCCTTCAGGGTGACCGGGGAGCTGTTTTTT.

The rearrangement links TRBV14 to TRBJ1-6; D remains unclear. Germline V CDR1 and CDR2: SGHDN, FVKESK. The CDR3 has 13 amino acids. Trimming removed 1 base from V and 9 bases from J, with 7 bases in between. The CDR3 DNA is TGTGCCAGCAGCCAAGCTCCTACTTCACCCCTCCACTTT. Translated, it gives CASSQAPTSPLHF.

This clone appeared a few times. The chain carries TRBV7-3 and TRBJ2-1; maybe TRBD1 (5 bases). The CDR3 contains 15 residues. Trimming removed 3 bases at V and 0 bases at J, with 9 bases between. The germline V gene encodes CDR1 SGHTA and CDR2 FQGTGA. The CDR3 DNA reads as TGTGCCAGCAGCTTGCAACAGGACTCCTACAATGAGCAGTTCTTC. Translation: CASSLQQDSYNEQFF.

V and J are TRBV5-5 and TRBJ1-5, with D possibly matching TRBD1 (5 bases). CDR1 SGHKS and CDR2 YYEKEE come from the germline V gene (reference sequence). The CDR3 is 18 residues long. V was cut by 2 bases and J by 0 bases, with 18 bases left in between. The CDR3 region has the DNA TGTGCCAGCAGCTTTCGGGGGGGACCCGGGGATAGCAATCAGCCCCAGCATTTT. This codes for CASSFRGGPGDSNQPQHF.

V and J are TRBV2 and TRBJ2-3; TRBD2 agrees at 8 bases. The CDR3 totals 14 residues. Germline V gene sequence: CDR1 SNHLY, CDR2 FYNNEI. V was clipped by 9 bases and J by 4 bases; unmatched bases: 9. The DNA of the CDR3 is TGTGCCAGTCTAGCGGGTGGGACGGCAGATACGCAGTATTTT. This encodes CASLAGGTADTQYF. Complete variable domain (other parts from reference TRBV2 and TRBJ2-3): EPEVTQTPSHQVTQMGQEVILRCVPISNHLYFYWYRQILGQKVEFLVSFYNNEISEKSEIFDDQFSVERPDGSNFTLKIRSTKLEDSAMYFCASLAGGTADTQYFGPGTRLTVL.

The chain is built from TRBV5-1 and TRBJ2-3; 9 bases align to TRBD2. The J segment lost 5 bases and the V segment lost 4 bases, leaving 8 bases of the junction unmatched. Germline loops: CDR1 SGHRS, CDR2 YFSETQ. The CDR3 has 15 residues. Written as DNA, the CDR3 is TGCGCCAGCAGCCCAATAGCGGGAGAGGTAGATACGCAGTATTTT. It specifies CASSPIAGEVDTQYF.

The chain is built from TRBV6-2 or TRBV6-3 and TRBJ2-7; TRBD2 matches at 8 bases. The J segment lost 1 base and the V segment lost 2 bases, leaving 10 bases of the junction unmatched. The CDR3 is 17 amino acids. CDR1 MNHEY and CDR2 SVGEGT come from the germline V gene. Here the CDR3 reads CASSYALPGLDSYEQYF. In nucleotides, the CDR3 is TGTGCCAGCAGTTACGCCCTCCCGGGACTAGATTCCTACGAGCAGTACTTC.

This clone appeared many times. The genes are TRBV7-9 and TRBJ2-7, with TRBD2 identical over 7 bases. The CDR3 is made up of 12 amino acids. After removal of 6 bases from V and 2 bases from J, the junction contained 1 base not matched to a gene. Germline assignment: CDR1 SEHNR and CDR2 FQNEAQ (reference sequence). In DNA, the CDR3 is TGTGCCAGCAGGCGGGGGACCTACGAGCAGTACTTC. Protein: CASRRGTYEQYF.

In the case of this clone: The same CDR3 arises from other DNA sequences in this sample as well. V is TRBV5-1 and J is TRBJ2-3, with D possibly TRBD2 on 5 matching bases. The ends were cut back, 0 bases at V and 0 bases at J, with 8 bases in the middle. This CDR3 is 15 amino acids long. Germline CDR1 SGHRS, CDR2 YFSETQ. The CDR3: CASSLGGPSTDTQYF. CDR3 nucleotides: TGCGCCAGCAGCTTGGGCGGGCCTAGCACAGATACGCAGTATTTT. The full variable domain, its missing parts supplied by reference TRBV5-1 and TRBJ2-3, is KAGVTQTPRYLIKTRGQQVTLSCSPISGHRSVSWYQQTPGQGLQFLFEYFSETQRNKGNFPGRFSGRQFSNSRSEMNVSTLELGDSALYLCASSLGGPSTDTQYFGPGTRLTVL.

This chain uses TRBV7-9 with TRBJ1-5, with D possibly being TRBD1 (5 bases). The CDR3 loop spans 13 amino acids. CDR1 is SEHNR, CDR2 FQNEAQ, per germline (reference sequence). V lost 5 bases to trimming and J lost 5 bases, with 10 bases between them. CDR3 coding DNA: TGTGCCAGCAGCATCGGAGGGGATCAGCCCCAGCATTTT. Amino acids: CASSIGGDQPQHF. The full variable domain, with the rest looked up from reference TRBV7-9 and TRBJ1-5, is DTGVSQNPRHKITKRGQNVTFRCDPISEHNRLYWYRQTLGQGPEFLTYFQNEAQLEKSRLLSDRFSAERPKGSFSTLEIQRTEQGDSAMYLCASSIGGDQPQHFGDGTRLSIL.

The CDR3 region has the DNA TGTGCCAGTAGTACCTACGGACAGGGGCCATCGAACTATGGCTACACCTTC. It is translated as CASSTYGQGPSNYGYTF. The rearrangement uses TRBV19 and TRBJ1-2, with 9 positions matching TRBD1. V dropped 4 bases and J dropped 2; count of bases not matched to a gene: 11. CDR1 is LNHDA and CDR2 is SQIVND in the germline V gene (reference sequence). The CDR3 loop spans 17 amino acids. The full variable domain, rest sourced from reference TRBV19 and TRBJ1-2, is DGGITQSPKYLFRKEGQNVTLSCEQNLNHDAMYWYRQDPGQGLRLIYYSQIVNDFQKGDIAEGYSVSREKKESFPLTVTSAQKNPTAFYLCASSTYGQGPSNYGYTFGSGTRLTVV.